This TCR beta chain derives from a study of T cell responses to AZD1222 COVID-19 vaccine. About this clone: Its antigen is still unknown.

There are 13 residues in the CDR3. V lost 3 bases, J lost 12 bases, and 12 bases lay in between. CDR1 KGHSH and CDR2 LQKENI come from the germline V gene. The repertoire was sequenced with immunoSEQ multiplex PCR; TCRdb's copy has only in-frame clones and lacks some. The table has 130,000 or so clones, around 89% seen once. Findings of the study overall: Vaccine-related CD4 TCRs covered spike, predominating at 160-218 and 743-854.

V is TRBV18 and J is TRBJ1-6; D not resolved. This TCR derives from an adult in good health. Sequenced material: peripheral blood, taken on day 0 of AZD1222 vaccination. The CDR3 protein is CASSPGPPRPLHF. The CDR3 nucleotides read TGTGCCAGCTCACCCGGACCGCCTCGACCCCTCCACTTT.